This T cell receptor (beta chain) was sequenced during a study of T cell repertoires in cytomegalovirus infection. The wider study: Signatures in public TCR beta sequences pointed to both CMV infection and matching HLA type. Study results and caveats: Clonotypes of TCR beta that were HLA-C-restricted and CMV-specific dominated the ex vivo response. Frequencies of public TCR beta families were cumulated, and this identified carriers of CMV plus the relevant HLA.

The germline CDR1 and CDR2 sequences are PRHDT and FYEKMQ (reference sequence). CDR3 length: 15 residues. Trimming took 5 bases from V and 2 from J; bases not matched to a gene: 8. This clonotype has a count of ten or more. Its cognate antigen is unknown. MiXCR, run by TCRdb on the reads, gives a single entry per CDR3 protein. The profile shows under 200,000 distinct CDR3 sequences, 17% of them singletons. The rearrangement joins TRBV13 to TRBJ1-1; 7 bases are a match to TRBD1. This TCR was recovered from a human donor in good health (CMV status not recorded). Some clones in this sample may be carry-over from other donors' samples. Sequences were obtained from CD8+ T cells from PBMCs. The CDR3 sequence is CASSPTGKLNTEAFF. DNA for the CDR3: TGTGCCAGCAGCCCGACAGGGAAACTTAACACTGAAGCTTTCTTT.